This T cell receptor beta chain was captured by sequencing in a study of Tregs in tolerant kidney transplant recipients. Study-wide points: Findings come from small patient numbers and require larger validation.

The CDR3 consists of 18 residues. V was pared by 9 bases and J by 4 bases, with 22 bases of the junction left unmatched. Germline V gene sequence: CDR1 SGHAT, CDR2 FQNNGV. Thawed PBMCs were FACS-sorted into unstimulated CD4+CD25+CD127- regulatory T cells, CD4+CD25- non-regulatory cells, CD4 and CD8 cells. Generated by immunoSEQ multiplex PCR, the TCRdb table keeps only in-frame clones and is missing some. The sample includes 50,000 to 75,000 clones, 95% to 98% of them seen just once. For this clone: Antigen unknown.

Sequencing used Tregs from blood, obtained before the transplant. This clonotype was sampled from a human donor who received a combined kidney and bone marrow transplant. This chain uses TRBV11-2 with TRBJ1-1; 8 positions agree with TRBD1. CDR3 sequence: CASSLGPGGRGQSTEAFF. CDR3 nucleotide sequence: TGTGCCAGTTCCCTAGGGCCCGGGGGCAGGGGGCAGAGCACTGAAGCTTTCTTT.